These 3 T cell receptor beta chains were all obtained from the same sample, sequenced in a study of blood T cell repertoires in COVID-19. Profiling relied on immunoSEQ multiplex PCR, and the TCRdb table lists in-frame clones only, not all of them. The sample carries approximately 350,000 clones, approximately 89% recorded once. The sample was peripheral blood. The receptors come from a woman in her late teens or twenties who had recovered from COVID-19.

V usage is TRBV28 and J usage is TRBJ1-3, with D tentatively TRBD1 (5 bases). The CDR3 sequence is 15 residues long. V was clipped by 7 bases and J by 5 bases, with 18 bases between them. CDR1 and CDR2 (germline): MDHEN, SYDVKM. Written as DNA, the CDR3 is TGTGCCAGCACCCCCTGGGGGGACGGAAGAAACACCATATATTTT. Translated: CASTPWGDGRNTIYF. The variable domain in full, with the rest retrieved from reference TRBV28 and TRBJ1-3, is DVKVTQSSRYLVKRTGEKVFLECVQDMDHENMFWYRQDPGLGLRLIYFSYDVKMKEKGDIPEGYSVSREKKERFSLILESASTNQTSMYLCASTPWGDGRNTIYFGEGSWLTVV.

The genes are TRBV5-6 and TRBJ2-2; 10 nucleotides line up with TRBD2. Trimming cost V 4 bases and J 4 bases; bases outside gene matches: 4. The CDR3 runs 15 residues. The germline V gene encodes CDR1 SGHDT and CDR2 YYEEEE. The CDR3 sequence: CASSPSGRGTGELFF. For the CDR3, the DNA is TGTGCCAGCAGCCCTAGCGGGAGAGGCACCGGGGAGCTGTTTTTT.

The chain uses TRBV11-2 and TRBJ1-1; no clear D gene. There are 16 residues in the CDR3. Germline CDR1 reads SGHAT; CDR2 reads FQNNGV. The V end was cut by 2 bases, the J end by 3 bases, with 16 bases between. CDR3 loop: CASSLFTGLRDTEAFF. The CDR3 nucleotides are TGTGCCAGCAGCTTATTTACGGGGTTGAGGGACACTGAAGCTTTCTTT.